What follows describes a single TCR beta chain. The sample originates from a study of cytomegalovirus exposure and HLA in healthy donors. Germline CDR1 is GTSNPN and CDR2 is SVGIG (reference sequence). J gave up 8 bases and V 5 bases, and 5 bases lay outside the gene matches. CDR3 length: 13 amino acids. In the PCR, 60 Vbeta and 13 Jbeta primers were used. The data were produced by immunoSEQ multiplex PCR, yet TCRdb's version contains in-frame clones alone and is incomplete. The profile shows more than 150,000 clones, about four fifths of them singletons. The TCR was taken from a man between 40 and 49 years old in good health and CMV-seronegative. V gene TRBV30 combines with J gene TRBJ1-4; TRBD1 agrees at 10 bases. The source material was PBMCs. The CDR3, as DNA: TGTGCCTGGTCCGGGACAGGGGTAGAAAAACTGTTTTTT. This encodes CAWSGTGVEKLFF.